Listed below are T cell receptor beta chains from one sample, sequenced in a study of technical replicates of blood from a few donors. TCRdb's copy holds only in-frame clones and misses some; the assay was immunoSEQ multiplex PCR. Among about 86,000 clones listed, 95% to 96% were seen once. The sequencing input was T cells isolated from PBMCs. The receptors derive from a human donor in good health. Both conserved end residues are part of each CDR3. A D gene is named only where the DNA matches it firmly. Clone sizes are given selectively: once, few, many, or a class where the clone is expanded.

CDR3 length,D gene,V gene,J gene,clone size,CDR3 protein,CDR3 DNA
14,NA,TRBV5-8,TRBJ1-5,NA,CASSLPRYDQPQHF,TGTGCCAGCAGCTTACCACGGTACGATCAGCCCCAGCATTTT
16,TRBD1,TRBV30,TRBJ2-1,NA,CAWGRTRQGIYNEQFF,TGTGCCTGGGGGCGAACCCGACAGGGAATTTACAATGAGCAGTTCTTC
15,NA,TRBV5-1,TRBJ2-3,NA,CASTEGGLSTDTQYF,TGCGCCAGCACAGAAGGAGGGCTCAGTACAGATACGCAGTATTTT
12,NA,TRBV19,TRBJ2-2,NA,CASEEDTGELFF,TGTGCCAGTGAGGAGGACACCGGGGAGCTGTTTTTT
13,NA,TRBV7-9,TRBJ2-3,NA,CASSLEGEDTQYF,TGTGCCAGCAGCCTAGAAGGAGAGGATACGCAGTATTTT
13,TRBD1,TRBV19,TRBJ1-4,once,CASRIQGAEKLFF,TGTGCCAGTCGTATACAGGGGGCGGAAAAACTGTTTTTT
15,TRBD1,TRBV5-7,TRBJ2-7,NA,CASSLDRGTYYEQYF,TGTGCCAGCAGCTTGGACAGGGGGACGTACTACGAGCAGTACTTC
13,NA,TRBV10-3,TRBJ2-3,NA,CATGLYSTDTQYF,TGTGCCACCGGACTCTATAGCACAGATACGCAGTATTTT
18,NA,TRBV9,TRBJ2-1,NA,CASSVESNTSRPYNEQFF,TGTGCCAGCAGCGTAGAGAGTAATACTAGCAGACCCTACAATGAGCAGTTCTTC
13,NA,TRBV30,TRBJ2-7,NA,CAWSVGALYEQYF,TGTGCCTGGAGTGTAGGAGCTCTCTACGAGCAGTACTTC
15,TRBD1,TRBV2,TRBJ2-7,NA,CASSGPGTASYEQYF,TGTGCCAGCAGTGGCCCCGGGACAGCTTCCTACGAGCAGTACTTC
11,NA,TRBV27,TRBJ2-3,NA,CASSNPSAQYF,TGTGCCAGCAGCAACCCCTCGGCGCAGTATTTT
14,TRBD2,TRBV5-6,TRBJ2-7,NA,CASSLALAAYEQYF,TGTGCCAGCAGCTTGGCACTAGCGGCCTACGAGCAGTACTTC
16,TRBD2,TRBV5-4,TRBJ2-2,NA,CASTTSGGANTGELFF,TGTGCCAGCACCACCTCCGGGGGGGCGAACACCGGGGAGCTGTTTTTT
15,NA,TRBV6-1,TRBJ1-4,NA,CASSEGGGGGEKLFF,TGTGCCAGCAGTGAAGGGGGAGGGGGGGGTGAAAAACTGTTTTTT
15,NA,TRBV15,TRBJ1-2,NA,CATSRDYIQNYGYTF,TGTGCCACCAGCAGAGATTACATACAAAACTATGGCTACACCTTC
16,TRBD1,TRBV6-5,TRBJ2-5,NA,CASSYVRTGPQETQYF,TGTGCCAGCAGTTACGTCAGGACAGGGCCCCAAGAGACCCAGTACTTC
16,TRBD1,TRBV27,TRBJ2-5,NA,CASSFLPGQGKETQYF,TGTGCCAGCAGTTTCTTACCGGGACAGGGTAAAGAGACCCAGTACTTC
16,NA,TRBV29-1,TRBJ2-1,NA,CSVPRPGSLSYNEQFF,TGCAGCGTCCCCCGCCCCGGGTCTCTCTCCTACAATGAGCAGTTCTTC
15,TRBD2,TRBV27,TRBJ2-3,NA,CASGKGLAVHDTQYF,TGTGCCAGCGGAAAGGGACTAGCGGTCCATGATACGCAGTATTTT
15,TRBD1,TRBV6-5,TRBJ1-4,NA,CASSYSGTVNEKLFF,TGTGCCAGCAGTTACTCCGGGACAGTAAATGAAAAACTGTTTTTT
12,NA,TRBV5-1,TRBJ1-1,NA,CASSISGTEAFF,TGCGCCAGCAGCATCAGCGGCACTGAAGCTTTCTTT
15,TRBD1,TRBV7-9,TRBJ2-7,NA,CASSPRTGGFYEQYF,TGTGCCAGCAGCCCCAGGACAGGGGGCTTCTACGAGCAGTACTTC
15,TRBD2,TRBV7-2,TRBJ2-3,NA,CASSWTSGRTDTQYF,TGTGCCAGCAGCTGGACTAGCGGGAGGACAGATACGCAGTATTTT